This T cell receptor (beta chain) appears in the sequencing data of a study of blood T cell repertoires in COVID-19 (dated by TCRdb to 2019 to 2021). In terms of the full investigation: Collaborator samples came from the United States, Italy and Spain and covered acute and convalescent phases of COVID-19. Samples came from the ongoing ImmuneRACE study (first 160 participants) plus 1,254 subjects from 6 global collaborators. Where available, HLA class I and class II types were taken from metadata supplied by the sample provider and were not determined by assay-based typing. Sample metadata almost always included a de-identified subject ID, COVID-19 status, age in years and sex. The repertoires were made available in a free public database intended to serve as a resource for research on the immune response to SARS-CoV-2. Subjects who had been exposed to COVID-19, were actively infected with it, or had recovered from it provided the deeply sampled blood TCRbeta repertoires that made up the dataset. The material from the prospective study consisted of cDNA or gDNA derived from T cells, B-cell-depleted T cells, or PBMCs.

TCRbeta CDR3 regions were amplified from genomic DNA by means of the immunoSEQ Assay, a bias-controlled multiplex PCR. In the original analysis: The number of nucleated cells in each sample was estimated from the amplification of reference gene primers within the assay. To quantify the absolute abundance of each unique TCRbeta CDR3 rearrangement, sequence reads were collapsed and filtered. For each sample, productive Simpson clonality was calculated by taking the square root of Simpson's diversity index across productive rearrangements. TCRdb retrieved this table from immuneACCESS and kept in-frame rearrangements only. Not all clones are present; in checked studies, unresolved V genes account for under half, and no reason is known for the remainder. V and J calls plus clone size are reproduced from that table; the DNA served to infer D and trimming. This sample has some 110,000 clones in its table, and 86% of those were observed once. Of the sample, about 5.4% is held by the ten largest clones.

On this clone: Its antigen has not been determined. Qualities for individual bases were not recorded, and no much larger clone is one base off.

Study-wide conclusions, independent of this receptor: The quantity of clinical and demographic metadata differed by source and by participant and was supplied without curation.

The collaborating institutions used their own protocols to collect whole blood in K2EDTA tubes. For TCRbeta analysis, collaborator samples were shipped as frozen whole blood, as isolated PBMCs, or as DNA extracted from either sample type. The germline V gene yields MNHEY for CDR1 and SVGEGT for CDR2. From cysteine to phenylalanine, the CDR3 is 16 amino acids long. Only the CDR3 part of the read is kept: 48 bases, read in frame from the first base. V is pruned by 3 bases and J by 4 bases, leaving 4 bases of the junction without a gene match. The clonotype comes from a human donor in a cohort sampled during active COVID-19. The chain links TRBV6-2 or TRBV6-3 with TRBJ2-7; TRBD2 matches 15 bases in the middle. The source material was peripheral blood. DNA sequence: TGTGCCAGCAGTTATCGCGGGACTAGCGGGAGGTACGAGCAGTACTTC. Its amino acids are CASSYRGTSGRYEQYF.